The following is a T cell receptor beta chain sequence with its context. Antigen: not known. This sample stems from a study of T cell responses to AZD1222 COVID-19 vaccine. TCRdb keeps only in-frame clones here, not all; method: immunoSEQ multiplex PCR. This sample has 150,000 to 200,000 clones, with 88% found just once. Second doses were pooled across both intervals (about 4 or about 12 weeks). This CDR3 has 15 amino acids. Germline V gene lookup returns CDR1 SGDLS and CDR2 YYNGEE. The trim removed 4 bases at V and 1 base at J, leaving 4 bases unmatched. Study conclusions and caveats: A reported finding is that nearly half of spike-specific TCRs target unmutated variant regions. Spike was spanned by vaccine-associated CD4 TCRs, which were dominant at 160-218 and 743-854.

The sequence was collected from an adult who received the AZD1222 COVID-19 vaccine. V gene TRBV9 combines with J gene TRBJ2-2; 7 bases line up with TRBD2. Specimen: peripheral blood, collected 28 days after the second AZD1222 dose. This CDR3 is CASSPSGVNTGELFF. CDR3 coding DNA: TGTGCCAGCAGCCCGAGCGGGGTGAACACCGGGGAGCTGTTTTTT.